This T cell receptor (beta chain) was found in a study of blood T cell repertoires in COVID-19. Germline-derived CDR1 and CDR2 are SEHNR and FQNEAQ (reference sequence). The CDR3 runs to 12 residues. With V trimmed by 11 bases and J by 4 bases, 7 bases remained unmatched. Generated by immunoSEQ multiplex PCR, the TCRdb table keeps only in-frame clones and is missing some. This sample yields about 380,000 clones, of which around 84% are seen a single time; approximately 1% belongs to the top ten. The source material was peripheral blood. The V and J genes are TRBV7-9 and TRBJ1-2; TRBD1 agrees at 7 bases. This TCR derives from a human donor with acute or convalescent COVID-19. The donor label of this sample is uncertain. The CDR3 DNA sequence: TGTGCCGGACAGGACATCTTCTATGGCTACACCTTC. Protein: CAGQDIFYGYTF.